The rows below give T cell receptor beta chains drawn from one sample of a study of blood T cells in healthy people across ages. One entry per CDR3 protein, called by TCRdb with MiXCR from the 5' RACE reads. The profile covers more than 1 million distinct CDR3 sequences, with 35% to 50% appearing a single time and approximately 19% taken by the ten largest. The sequenced sample was blood. The receptor source for this set is a woman aged 60-75 years in good health. Each CDR3 is given with its conserved first and last residue. Fields, in order: V gene, D gene, J gene, CDR3 length, clone size, CDR3 DNA, CDR3 protein. D genes are given only for firm matches. Rows may omit the clone size; those that give it use once, few, many or a size class.

TRBV6-5,TRBD1,TRBJ1-2,14,-,TGTGCCAGCAGGTCACCGGGACAGTACTATGGCTACACCTTC,CASRSPGQYYGYTF
TRBV15,-,TRBJ2-3,17,few,TGTGCCACCAGCAGAGTTTTTGGGACGGGAGCTTCAGATACGCAGTATTTT,CATSRVFGTGASDTQYF
TRBV4-1,TRBD1,TRBJ2-1,16,-,TGCGCCAGCAGCCAAAACCCGGGACAGGGGGGGAATGAGCAGTTCTTC,CASSQNPGQGGNEQFF
TRBV20-1,-,TRBJ2-7,15,-,TGCAGTGCTCGGGACGGGGGAGAGGGCACCTACGAGCAGTACTTC,CSARDGGEGTYEQYF
TRBV29-1,TRBD2,TRBJ2-1,18,few,TGCAGCGTTGAAGATGCGGGAATAGCGGGAAGGGGACTGAATGAGCAGTTCTTC,CSVEDAGIAGRGLNEQFF
TRBV12-3/TRBV12-4,TRBD1,TRBJ1-5,14,few,TGTGCCAGCAGGTGGACAGGGGTCAATCAGCCCCAGCATTTT,CASRWTGVNQPQHF
TRBV29-1,-,TRBJ1-2,12,few,TGCAGCGAACTCCCCGACGGGCGTGGCTACACCTTC,CSELPDGRGYTF
TRBV28,TRBD1,TRBJ1-2,13,few,TGTGCCAGCAGTGACCAGGGGGCGCCAGGCTACACCTTC,CASSDQGAPGYTF
TRBV30,-,TRBJ2-7,15,-,TGTGCCTGGAGTGTTCCGGCTCGAAAAACCTACGAGCAGTACTTC,CAWSVPARKTYEQYF
TRBV9,-,TRBJ2-7,11,-,TGTGCCAGCGGGGGCACTTACGAGCAGTACTTC,CASGGTYEQYF
TRBV6-1,-,TRBJ2-5,13,-,TGTGCCAGCAGTGTAACCTGGTTTTCGGAGCAGTACTTC,CASSVTWFSEQYF
TRBV9,TRBD1,TRBJ2-1,14,few,TGTGCCAGCATCCCGGGACAGGGATCCGATGAGCAGTTCTTC,CASIPGQGSDEQFF
TRBV6-5,TRBD2,TRBJ2-7,16,many,TGTGCCAGCAGTTACTCCCCTACTAGCGGGAGATACGAGCAGTACTTC,CASSYSPTSGRYEQYF
TRBV29-1,-,TRBJ2-3,13,few,TGCAGCGTCGTACAGGGATTAGGAGATACGCAGTATTTT,CSVVQGLGDTQYF
TRBV28,-,TRBJ2-2,14,few,TGTGCCAGCAGCCCTTCAGGTTACACCGGGGAGCTGTTTTTT,CASSPSGYTGELFF
TRBV6-9,-,TRBJ2-7,14,-,TGTGCCAGCAGTTATTGGCCTATGGCCAGCGAGCAGTACTTC,CASSYWPMASEQYF
TRBV29-1,-,TRBJ2-5,15,-,TGCAGCGCCCTCCCCGGGGTCTCAGGGCAAGAGACCCAGTACTTC,CSALPGVSGQETQYF
TRBV12-3/TRBV12-4,-,TRBJ2-3,14,once,TGTGCCAGCAGTTTCACCAGGGGATCAGATACGCAGTATTTT,CASSFTRGSDTQYF
TRBV7-9,-,TRBJ2-2,14,-,TGTGCCAGCAGTTTCATTATTAACACCGGGGAGCCGTTTTTT,CASSFIINTGEPFF
TRBV6-5,TRBD2,TRBJ2-3,15,-,TGTGCCAGCAGTGGGCTAGCGGGAGGGCTAGATACGCAGTATTTT,CASSGLAGGLDTQYF
TRBV12-3/TRBV12-4,TRBD1,TRBJ1-1,15,-,TGTGCCAGCAGTTCGACCGGGACAGGGAACACTGAAGCTTTCTTT,CASSSTGTGNTEAFF
TRBV5-5,-,TRBJ2-3,15,few,TGTGCCAGCAGCTTTTCCGGACAGAACACAGATACGCAGTATTTT,CASSFSGQNTDTQYF
TRBV20-1,-,TRBJ2-7,12,-,TGCAGTACTACTGGTGGCGCCTACGAGCAGTACTTC,CSTTGGAYEQYF
TRBV6-5,-,TRBJ2-5,14,-,TGTGCCAGCAGTTACTCGAGCCCCCAAGAGACCCAGTACTTC,CASSYSSPQETQYF
TRBV20-1,TRBD1,TRBJ2-1,15,few,TGCAGTGCTAGCTACGGGACAGGCTCCTACAATGAGCAGTTCTTC,CSASYGTGSYNEQFF
TRBV27,-,TRBJ2-7,13,-,TGTGCCAGCAGTATAGCGGAGCCCTACGAGCAGTACTTC,CASSIAEPYEQYF
TRBV20-1,TRBD2,TRBJ2-1,16,few,TGCAGTGCTAGAGAGATCTTTTTAGCGGGAGGTCGTGAGCAGTTCTTC,CSAREIFLAGGREQFF
TRBV20-1,-,TRBJ2-6,17,-,TGCAGTGCTAGAGGACCAGGCCCCCGGGCTGGGGCCAACGTCCTGACTTTC,CSARGPGPRAGANVLTF
TRBV30,TRBD2,TRBJ2-3,15,-,TGTGCCTGGACCCTCGGGGGGGTGAGCACAGATACGCAGTATTTT,CAWTLGGVSTDTQYF
TRBV7-2,TRBD2,TRBJ2-5,20,-,TGTGCCAGCAGCTTAGAGGTCGGTGGGCGGGAGCAAGAGGCAAAAGAGACCCAGTACTTC,CASSLEVGGREQEAKETQYF
TRBV3-1,-,TRBJ1-1,14,-,TGTGCCAGCAGTCGGACAGTGGTAGCTCCAGAAGCTTTCTTT,CASSRTVVAPEAFF
TRBV4-1,TRBD2,TRBJ2-3,16,few,TGCGCCAGCAGCCAAGAACTAGCGGGAATCACAGATACGCAGTATTTT,CASSQELAGITDTQYF
TRBV24-1,TRBD1,TRBJ2-1,16,-,TGTGCCACCAGTGACCAGACAGGGAGCTCCTACAATGAGCAGTTCTTC,CATSDQTGSSYNEQFF
TRBV20-1,TRBD2,TRBJ2-5,15,-,TGCAGTGCTAGAGATAGCGGGGATCTACAAGAGACCCAGTACTTC,CSARDSGDLQETQYF
TRBV20-1,TRBD2,TRBJ2-7,19,-,TGCAGTGCTAGAGAGGCCGTCACTAGCGGGAGAAACTCCTACAATGAGCAGTACTTC,CSAREAVTSGRNSYNEQYF
TRBV3-1,-,TRBJ2-5,13,few,TGTGCCAGCAGCCAACGGCTGCAAGAGACCCAGTACTTC,CASSQRLQETQYF
TRBV4-2,-,TRBJ2-7,17,few,TGTGCCAGCAGCCAAGGGGGAACGGAGAGACCTCCCTACGAGCAGTACTTC,CASSQGGTERPPYEQYF
TRBV7-9,TRBD2,TRBJ2-3,18,-,TGTGCCAGCAGCACCCGGACTCGGAGCGGGAGTCGAGCAGATACGCAGTATTTT,CASSTRTRSGSRADTQYF
TRBV13,TRBD1,TRBJ2-7,14,few,TGTGCCAGCAGCGTAGGACAGGGGGCTAACGAGCAGTACTTC,CASSVGQGANEQYF
TRBV11-2,-,TRBJ2-1,14,-,TGTGCCAGCAGCTATCAGCTAGCCCTCTACGAGCAGTTCTTC,CASSYQLALYEQFF
TRBV9,TRBD2,TRBJ2-7,16,few,TGTGCCAGCAGCGTAGGGGTAGCGGGAAAAATCTACGAGCAGTACTTC,CASSVGVAGKIYEQYF
TRBV12-3/TRBV12-4,-,TRBJ1-2,11,few,TGTGCGTCGCAAGGGATCAGGGGCTACACCTTC,CASQGIRGYTF
TRBV3-1,-,TRBJ2-5,15,-,TGTGCCAGCAGCCAAGACCAGTGGCAGCAAGAGACCCAGTACTTC,CASSQDQWQQETQYF
TRBV28,TRBD2,TRBJ2-5,17,-,TGTGCCAGCACTCAAGGGGCGGGAGGGAGGAGGCAAGAGACCCAGTACTTC,CASTQGAGGRRQETQYF